This T cell receptor beta chain was sequenced in a study of siplizumab effects on memory and regulatory T cells. Per sample, the assay covered 95,000 to 100,000 TCR templates. Sequencing was performed with immunoSEQ multiplex PCR; in TCRdb, only in-frame clones are kept and a portion is missing. The profile covers roughly 120,000 clones, with about nine tenths appearing a single time and roughly 1.4% taken by the ten largest. Study-level results: The mean Treg-derived percentage of mappable alloreactive CD4+ clones was about 70% with siplizumab compared with about 28% in controls.

The CDR3 contains 14 residues. Germline-derived CDR1 and CDR2 are SNHLY and FYNNEI. V lost 6 bases and J lost 4; bases outside the gene matches: 8. Notes on this clone: The antigen remains unidentified.

This clonotype originated in a human donor in good health. J is TRBJ1-2 and V is TRBV2, with 7 bases aligning to TRBD1. The sequencing input was CD4+ T cells sorted from blood. CDR3 sequence reads: CASSERQGPYGYTF. CDR3 DNA sequence: TGTGCCAGCAGCGAGAGACAGGGTCCCTATGGCTACACCTTC.